The entry below gives a single TCR beta chain sequence along with its context. The target of this receptor is not known. Nothing much larger sits one base from this clone, and base qualities are not available. The data were taken from a study of cytomegalovirus exposure and HLA in healthy donors (TCRdb year 2017). Some background on the complete study: In an earlier analysis of 450 to 750 of the donors, roughly 300 Gb of sequence data and 90 million to 120 million unique TCR beta sequences from about 179 million T cells were reported. The number of typed donors differed by locus: about 620-630 for A, B, C, DRB1 and DQB1; approximately 520 for DQA1; 606 for DPA1; and some 450 for DPB1. An earlier analysis of several hundred of the donors used high-throughput TCR beta sequencing to judge whether each TCR beta V gene segment behaved as functional or pseudogenic. The T cell repertoires of several hundred subjects were profiled by immunosequencing and related to cytomegalovirus serostatus. An early release that covered several hundred HLA-typed donors contained around 300 gigabases of sequencing data and tens of millions of unique TCR sequences. In the later analysis, no new phenotypic data were used to find candidate immune exposures; instead, reliance was placed on TCR beta sequences and their occurrence across donors. Five DR-DQ haplotypes were treated as single units for association and clustering because of strong linkage in the cohort. Of the roughly 400 genotyped donors, less than 85% were placed in the genetic ancestry cluster associated with self-reported Caucasian donors. To study patterns of TCR occurrence, a later analysis re-analyzed previously published TCR beta repertoires from around 670 donors and added high-resolution HLA genotyping. Donor age, sex, ethnicity and CMV serostatus were compiled alongside the repertoire data. Among 300 to 500 genotyped donors of the cohort, an average of about 240,000 unique TCR beta nucleotide sequences was sequenced per donor, of which about 18% were non-productive. HLA typing included class I and class II loci at four-digit resolution. Besides the first cohort of about 730 subjects, a separate validation cohort made up of 120 different subjects was used. High-throughput TCR immunosequencing, statistical association of individual TCRs with disease status, and machine learning were combined to predict cytomegalovirus infection status. Every repertoire in the discovery cohort had been generated on one and the same sequencing platform. The study aimed to test whether signatures of past pathogen exposure could be identified by cataloging public T cell receptors. A later genetic analysis took genome-wide SNP genotypes for about 55% of the 666 donors and used that subset as a discovery cohort. The study at large found these results: Because counts were too low, 15 or so rarely observed V segments, including chromosome 9 orphons, were excluded from the earlier analysis of 587 of the donors. A further reported finding was that TCR beta sequences accurately predicted the HLA-A and HLA-B alleles for most subjects in the first cohort. A total of 150 or so TCR beta chains were listed by the study as associated with cytomegalovirus. Compared with equally common non-associated chains, HLA-associated TCR beta chains in a later analysis were more clonally expanded and had lower generation probabilities. Correlated functional status among segregating V segments might be attributable to linkage disequilibrium, but an unknown experimental factor could not be ruled out. The authors suggested that the approach could potentially be generalized to other disease states and immunological phenotypes. A group of highly shared sequence variants was considered likely to be a technical artifact of the sequencing pipeline. In this cohort, only TCR beta chains were sequenced, and detectable features were limited by the absence of alpha or paired-chain data. An earlier analysis of 587 of the donors showed that most TCR beta V segments appeared in productive rearrangements either about 87% or about 30% of the time, which broadly matched IMGT annotations. Because some donors lacked HLA typing at each locus, the association tests relied only on the typed subset. According to a later analysis, TCR association rates differed among HLA loci, with DRB1 alleles showing the most associated TCRs and HLA-C alleles showing the fewest. The classifier was reported to diagnose cytomegalovirus status with high specificity and sensitivity in both the original and validation cohorts. In a later analysis, several top co-occurrence clusters were reported to appear linked to parvovirus B19, influenza, CMV and Epstein-Barr virus. While some public TCRs were present in many individuals, most TCR sequences turned up only very rarely across donors. Because the 87-base-pair reads could not distinguish some IMGT-functional V segments, including TRBV6-2 and TRBV6-3, those segments were excluded. Most CMV-associated TCR beta chains appeared to be HLA-restricted in a later analysis, and the HLA associations seemed to be driven largely by CMV exposure. When HLA alleles, especially DR and DQ, strongly co-occurred, attributing TCR associations to individual alleles was difficult. A few of the identified cytomegalovirus-associated TCR beta chains were confirmed in vitro to be specific for cytomegalovirus antigens. In a later analysis, around 17,000 TCR beta sequences were associated with specific HLA alleles at a false discovery rate of 0.05. In a later genetic analysis, a missense DCLRE1C variant was associated with V-gene and J-gene trimming of TCR beta chains, and the association was replicated in an independent cohort. The only immune exposure information available for the cohort was CMV serostatus. A later genetic analysis reported fewer N-insertions in productive TCRs among donors in an Asian-associated ancestry cluster than the roughly 720-donor mean. The presence/absence analyses assumed that sequencing depth was roughly uniform across donors, and that assumption may not be true.

The cohort comprised more than 550 healthy bone marrow donors. Cohort members were all nominally healthy when sampled, although unrecorded immune exposures were likely present. The donor was CMV seronegative and was included in the group of 352 seronegative cohort members. A peripheral blood sample was collected from each donor, and TCR beta sequencing was performed on peripheral blood mononuclear cells. Genomic DNA extraction from the blood cell samples was performed with the Qiagen DNeasy Blood Extraction Kit. Inclusive of the bounding cysteine and phenylalanine, the CDR3 is 15 residues long. Solely the CDR3 DNA is kept, with 45 bases framed from the first base. V is trimmed back by 4 bases and J by 1 base, and the junction contains 6 bases that no gene match accounts for. CDR1 is given as LNHDA and CDR2 as SQIVND, both from the germline V gene (reference sequence). Library prep was done by the immunoSEQ multiplex PCR assay. A mixture of 60 forward primers for TCR Vbeta segments and 13 reverse primers for TCR Jbeta segments was used in the multiplex PCR. A multiplex PCR assay on genomic DNA amplified the CDR3 region of rearranged TCR beta genes. On the Illumina HiSeq System, the amplified TCR beta libraries were sequenced as 87-base-pair reads. Regarding the original processing steps: A later analysis counted about 80 million unique TCR beta chains across the 600 to 850 repertoires, and around 12 million of these chains were shared by at least two donors. To remove PCR and sequencing errors, raw reads were error-corrected and collapsed into unique sequences using a nearest-neighbor algorithm that merged closely related sequences. CDR3 sequences were aligned to IMGT reference sequences to assign V, D and J gene segments. Each retained sequence needed at least a six-nucleotide match to both a V gene segment and a J gene segment. A rearrangement was called productive if the CDR3 had no stop codons and remained in frame with V and J, and every other rearrangement was called non-productive. Following IMGT convention, CDR3 was defined as the stretch from the second conserved V-encoded cysteine to the conserved J-encoded phenylalanine. Sequences without an unambiguous match to a single V gene segment were excluded from the earlier analysis of several hundred of the donors. In an earlier analysis of 587 of the donors, a V segment was called functional when productive rearrangements were above 56.7%, and segregating when the standard deviation between donors exceeded 5%. To diagnose cytomegalovirus status from the catalog of TCR beta chain sequences, a statistical classification framework was built. In a later analysis, V and J genes were assigned by comparing TCR nucleotide sequences against IMGT/GENE-DB human TR gene sequences. In a later analysis, CDR3 sequences and most-parsimonious VDJ recombination scenarios were assigned using the TCRdist pipeline. In a later analysis, each TCR beta chain was defined by its CDR3 amino acid sequence together with its V-gene family, and reads lacking a unique V-gene family were excluded. As a way to deal with suspected cross-contamination and a sequencing artifact, a later analysis dropped over 550 nucleotide sequences that were highly shared and had low generation probability. In a later analysis, a clonal expansion index for each public chain was calculated from normalized within-repertoire ranks of inferred template counts. A later analysis computed generation probabilities with a VDJ recombination model fitted to out-of-frame rearrangements, and checked the results against IGoR. Hypergeometric tests were used in a later analysis to score TCR-TCR, TCR-HLA and TCR-CMV co-occurrence, with a repertoire-size bias correction applied to the TCR pairs. To estimate false discovery rates, a later analysis permuted the HLA or CMV assignments 20 times. In a later analysis, co-occurring TCRs were grouped with DBSCAN, and TCRdist sequence similarity was added when clustering was performed within HLA-allele-positive subsets. For co-occurrence clustering, repertoires with fewer than 30,000 or more than 120,000 public chains were excluded, along with four or five repertoires with anomalous nucleotide sharing. In its TCRdb copy, this immuneACCESS table keeps in-frame sequences only and misses some clones. Where compared with another copy, unresolved V genes explain less than half of these, and the others have no known cause. V, J and clone size are taken as reported in that table, and D and trimming were inferred from the DNA itself. This sample holds around 200,000 clones; around three quarters were observed only once. The ten biggest clones cover over 2% of the sample.

The receptor comes from a woman in her fifties or sixties in good health and CMV-seronegative. Sequencing input: PBMCs. The chain was built from TRBV19 and TRBJ1-1, with 7 central nucleotides matching TRBD1. The DNA is TGTGCCAGTAGTACCCGACAGGGTTGGAACACTGAAGCTTTCTTT. This yields the protein CASSTRQGWNTEAFF.